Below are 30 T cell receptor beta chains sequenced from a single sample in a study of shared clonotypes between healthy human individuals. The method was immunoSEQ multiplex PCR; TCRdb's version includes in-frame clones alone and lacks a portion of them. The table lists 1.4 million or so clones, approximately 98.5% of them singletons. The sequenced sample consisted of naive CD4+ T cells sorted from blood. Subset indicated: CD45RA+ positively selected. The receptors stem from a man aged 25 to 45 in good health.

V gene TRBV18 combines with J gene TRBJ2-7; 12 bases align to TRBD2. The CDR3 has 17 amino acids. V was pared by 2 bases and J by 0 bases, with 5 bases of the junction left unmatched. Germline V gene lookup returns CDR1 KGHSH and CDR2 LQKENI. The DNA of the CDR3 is TGTGCCAGCTCACCAAGGACTAGCGGGGCCGACTCCTACGAGCAGTACTTC. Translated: CASSPRTSGADSYEQYF.

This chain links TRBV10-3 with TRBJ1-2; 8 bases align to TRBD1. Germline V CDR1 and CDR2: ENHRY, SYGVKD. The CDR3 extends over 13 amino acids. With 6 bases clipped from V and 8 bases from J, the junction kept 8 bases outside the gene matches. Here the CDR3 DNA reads TGTGCCATCAGCGAGGACAGGGAGATAGGCTACACCTTC. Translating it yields CAISEDREIGYTF.

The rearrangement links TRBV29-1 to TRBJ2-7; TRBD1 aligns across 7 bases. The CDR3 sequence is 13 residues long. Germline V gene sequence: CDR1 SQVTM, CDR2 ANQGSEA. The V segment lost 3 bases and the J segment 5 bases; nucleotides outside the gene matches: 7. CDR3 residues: CSVDGRGRDEQYF. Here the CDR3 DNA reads TGCAGCGTTGATGGAAGGGGGCGGGACGAGCAGTACTTC.

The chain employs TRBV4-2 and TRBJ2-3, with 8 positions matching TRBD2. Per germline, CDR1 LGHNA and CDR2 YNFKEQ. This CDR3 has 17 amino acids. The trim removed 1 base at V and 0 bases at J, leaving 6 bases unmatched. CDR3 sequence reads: CASSQAPSGSSTDTQYF. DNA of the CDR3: TGTGCCAGCAGCCAAGCCCCTAGCGGGTCTAGCACAGATACGCAGTATTTT.

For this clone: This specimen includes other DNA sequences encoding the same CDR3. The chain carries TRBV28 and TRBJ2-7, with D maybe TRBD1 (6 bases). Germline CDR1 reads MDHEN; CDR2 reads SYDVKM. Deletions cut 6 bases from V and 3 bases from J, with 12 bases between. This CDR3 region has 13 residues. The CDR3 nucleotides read TGTGCCAGCAGCTCGGGACAAAGCTACGAGCAGTACTTC. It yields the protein CASSSGQSYEQYF.

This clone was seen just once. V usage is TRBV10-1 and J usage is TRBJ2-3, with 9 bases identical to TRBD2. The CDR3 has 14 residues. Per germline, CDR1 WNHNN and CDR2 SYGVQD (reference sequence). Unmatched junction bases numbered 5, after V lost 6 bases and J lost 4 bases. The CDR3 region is CASRDSGSSDTQYF. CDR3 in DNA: TGCGCCAGCAGGGATAGCGGGAGCTCAGATACGCAGTATTTT.

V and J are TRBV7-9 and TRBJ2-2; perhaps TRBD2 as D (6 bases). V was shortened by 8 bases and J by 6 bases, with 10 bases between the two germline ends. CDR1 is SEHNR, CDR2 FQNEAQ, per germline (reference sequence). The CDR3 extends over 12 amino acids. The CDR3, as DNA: TGTGCCAGCGGTTGGGAGGCCGGGGAGCTGTTTTTT. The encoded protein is CASGWEAGELFF.

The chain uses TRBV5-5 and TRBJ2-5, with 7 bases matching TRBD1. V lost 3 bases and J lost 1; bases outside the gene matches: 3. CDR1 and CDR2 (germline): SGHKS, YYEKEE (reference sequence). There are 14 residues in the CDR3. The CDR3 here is CASSWGTVQETQYF. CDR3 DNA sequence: TGTGCCAGCAGCTGGGGGACAGTCCAAGAGACCCAGTACTTC. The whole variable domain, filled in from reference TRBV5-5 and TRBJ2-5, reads DAGVTQSPTHLIKTRGQQVTLRCSPISGHKSVSWYQQVLGQGPQFIFQYYEKEERGRGNFPDRFSARQFPNYSSELNVNALLLGDSALYLCASSWGTVQETQYFGPGTRLLVL.

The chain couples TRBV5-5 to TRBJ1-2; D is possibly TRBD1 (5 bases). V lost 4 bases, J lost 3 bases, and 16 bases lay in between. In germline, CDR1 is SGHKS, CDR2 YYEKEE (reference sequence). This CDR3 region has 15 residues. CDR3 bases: TGTGCCAGCAGCCTGGTAGTGTGGGGGGACTATGGCTACACCTTC. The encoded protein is CASSLVVWGDYGYTF. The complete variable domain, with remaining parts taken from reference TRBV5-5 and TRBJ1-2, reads DAGVTQSPTHLIKTRGQQVTLRCSPISGHKSVSWYQQVLGQGPQFIFQYYEKEERGRGNFPDRFSARQFPNYSSELNVNALLLGDSALYLCASSLVVWGDYGYTFGSGTRLTVV.

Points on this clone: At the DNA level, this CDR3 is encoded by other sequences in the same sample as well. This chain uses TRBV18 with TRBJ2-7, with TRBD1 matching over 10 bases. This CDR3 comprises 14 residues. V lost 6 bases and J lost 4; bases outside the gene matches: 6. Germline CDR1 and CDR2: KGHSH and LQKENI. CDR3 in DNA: TGTGCCAGCTCTCCCGACAGGGGGCTATACGAGCAGTACTTC. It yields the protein CASSPDRGLYEQYF.

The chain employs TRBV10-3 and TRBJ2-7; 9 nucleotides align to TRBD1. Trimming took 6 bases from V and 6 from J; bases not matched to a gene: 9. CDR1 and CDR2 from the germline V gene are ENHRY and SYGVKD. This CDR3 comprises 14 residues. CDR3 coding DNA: TGTGCCATCAGGGGGACAGGGAACTTGGGCGAGCAGTACTTC. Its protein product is CAIRGTGNLGEQYF.

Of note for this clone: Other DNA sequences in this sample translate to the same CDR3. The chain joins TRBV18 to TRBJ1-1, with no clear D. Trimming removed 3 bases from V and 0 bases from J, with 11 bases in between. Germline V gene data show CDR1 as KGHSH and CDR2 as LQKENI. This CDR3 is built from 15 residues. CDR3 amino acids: CASSPLGQLNTEAFF. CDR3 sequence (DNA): TGTGCCAGCTCACCCCTCGGGCAGCTGAACACTGAAGCTTTCTTT.

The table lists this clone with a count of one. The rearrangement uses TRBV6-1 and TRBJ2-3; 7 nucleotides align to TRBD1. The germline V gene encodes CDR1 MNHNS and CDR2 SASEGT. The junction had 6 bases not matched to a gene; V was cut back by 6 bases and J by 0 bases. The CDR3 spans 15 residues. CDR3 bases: TGTGCCAGCAGAGAGACAGGGTTCAGCACAGATACGCAGTATTTT. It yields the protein CASRETGFSTDTQYF.

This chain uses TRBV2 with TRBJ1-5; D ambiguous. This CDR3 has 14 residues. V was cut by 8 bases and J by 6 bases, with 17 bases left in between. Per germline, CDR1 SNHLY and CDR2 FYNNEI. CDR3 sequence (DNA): TGTGCCAGCCGCTTAGACATGATGGGTCAGCCCCAGCATTTT. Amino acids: CASRLDMMGQPQHF.

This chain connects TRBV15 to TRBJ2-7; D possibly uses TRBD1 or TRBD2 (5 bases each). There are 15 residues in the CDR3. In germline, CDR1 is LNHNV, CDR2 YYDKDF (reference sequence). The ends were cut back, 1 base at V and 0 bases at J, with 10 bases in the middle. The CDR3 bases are TGTGCCACCAGCAGAGTCGGGGCAGACTCCTACGAGCAGTACTTC. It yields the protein CATSRVGADSYEQYF. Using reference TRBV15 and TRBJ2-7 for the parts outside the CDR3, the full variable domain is DAMVIQNPRYQVTQFGKPVTLSCSQTLNHNVMYWYQQKSSQAPKLLFHYYDKDFNNEADTPDNFQSRRPNTSFCFLDIRSPGLGDTAMYLCATSRVGADSYEQYFGPGTRLTVT.

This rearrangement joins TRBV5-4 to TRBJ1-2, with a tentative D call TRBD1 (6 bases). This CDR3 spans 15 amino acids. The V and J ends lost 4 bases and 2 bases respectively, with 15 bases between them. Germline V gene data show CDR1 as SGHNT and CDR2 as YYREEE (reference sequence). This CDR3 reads CASSLDRTSNYGYTF. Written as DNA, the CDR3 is TGTGCCAGCAGCCTTGACAGGACTTCCAACTATGGCTACACCTTC.

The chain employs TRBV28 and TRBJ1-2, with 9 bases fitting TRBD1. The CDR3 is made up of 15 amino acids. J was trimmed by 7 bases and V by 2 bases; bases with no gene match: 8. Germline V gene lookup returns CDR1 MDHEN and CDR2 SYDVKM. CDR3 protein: CASSLKHRGLGGYTF. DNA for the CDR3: TGTGCCAGCAGTTTAAAACACAGGGGGCTTGGTGGCTACACCTTC.

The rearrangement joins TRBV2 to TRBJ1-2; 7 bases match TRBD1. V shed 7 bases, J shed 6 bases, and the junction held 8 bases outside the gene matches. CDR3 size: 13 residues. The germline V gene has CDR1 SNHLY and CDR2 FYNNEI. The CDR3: CASKRGGSDGYTF. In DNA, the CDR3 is TGTGCCAGCAAAAGAGGGGGCTCGGATGGCTACACCTTC.

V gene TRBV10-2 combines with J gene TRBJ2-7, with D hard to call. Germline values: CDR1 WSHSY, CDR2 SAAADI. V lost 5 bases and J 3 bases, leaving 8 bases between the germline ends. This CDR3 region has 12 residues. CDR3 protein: CASSSTIYEQYF. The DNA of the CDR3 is TGCGCCAGCAGTAGTACCATCTACGAGCAGTACTTC.

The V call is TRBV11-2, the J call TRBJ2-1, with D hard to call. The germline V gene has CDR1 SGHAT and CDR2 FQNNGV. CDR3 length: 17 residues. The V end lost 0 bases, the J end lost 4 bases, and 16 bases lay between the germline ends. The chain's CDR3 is CASSLESAGRNYNEQFF. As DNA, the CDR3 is TGTGCCAGCAGCTTAGAATCAGCCGGGCGGAATTACAATGAGCAGTTCTTC.

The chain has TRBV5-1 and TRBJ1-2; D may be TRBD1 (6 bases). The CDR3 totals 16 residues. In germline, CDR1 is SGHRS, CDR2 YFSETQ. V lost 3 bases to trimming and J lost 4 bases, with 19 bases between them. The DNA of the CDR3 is TGCGCCAGCAGCTCCCTTATAGGGGGTGACACCTATGGCTACACCTTC. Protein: CASSSLIGGDTYGYTF.

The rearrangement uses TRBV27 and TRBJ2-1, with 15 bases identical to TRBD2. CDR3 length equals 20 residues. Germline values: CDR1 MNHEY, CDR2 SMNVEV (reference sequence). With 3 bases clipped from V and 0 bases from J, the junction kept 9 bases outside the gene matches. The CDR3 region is CASSFSGLAGGGGSYNEQFF. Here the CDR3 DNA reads TGTGCCAGCAGTTTTTCGGGACTAGCGGGAGGAGGTGGCTCCTACAATGAGCAGTTCTTC.

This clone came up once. The CDR3 reads CASSQEYGLAGWYF. DNA of the CDR3: TGCGCCAGCAGCCAAGAGTATGGACTAGCGGGATGGTACTTC. The chain links TRBV4-1 to TRBJ2-7; TRBD2 matches at 12 bases. V was pared by 0 bases and J by 12 bases, with 6 bases of the junction left unmatched. CDR1 and CDR2 (germline): MGHRA, YSYEKL. The CDR3 spans 14 residues.

The CDR3 DNA sequence: TGTGCCACCGTTACGGAGGTCGGGAGGGCCTACGAGCAGTACTTC. This sequence encodes CATVTEVGRAYEQYF. V gene TRBV15 combines with J gene TRBJ2-7; 8 bases are a match to TRBD2. Germline V lookup: CDR1 LNHNV, CDR2 YYDKDF (reference sequence). V was pared by 8 bases and J by 2 bases, with 11 bases of the junction left unmatched. The CDR3 runs 15 residues. Full variable domain (remainder filled in from reference TRBV15 and TRBJ2-7): DAMVIQNPRYQVTQFGKPVTLSCSQTLNHNVMYWYQQKSSQAPKLLFHYYDKDFNNEADTPDNFQSRRPNTSFCFLDIRSPGLGDTAMYLCATVTEVGRAYEQYFGPGTRLTVT.

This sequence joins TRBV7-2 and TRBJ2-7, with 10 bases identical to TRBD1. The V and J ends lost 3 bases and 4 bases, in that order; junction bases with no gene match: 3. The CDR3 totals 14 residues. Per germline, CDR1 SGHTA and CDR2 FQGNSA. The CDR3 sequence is CASSLGQGRYEQYF. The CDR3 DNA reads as TGTGCCAGCAGCTTGGGACAGGGGAGGTACGAGCAGTACTTC.

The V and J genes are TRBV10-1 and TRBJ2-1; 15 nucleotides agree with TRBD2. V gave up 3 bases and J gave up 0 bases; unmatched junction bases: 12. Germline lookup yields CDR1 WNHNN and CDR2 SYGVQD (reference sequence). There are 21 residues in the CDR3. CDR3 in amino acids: CASSDLGLAGGPSSSYNEQFF. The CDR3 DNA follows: TGCGCCAGCAGTGACCTCGGACTAGCGGGAGGGCCAAGCAGCTCCTACAATGAGCAGTTCTTC.

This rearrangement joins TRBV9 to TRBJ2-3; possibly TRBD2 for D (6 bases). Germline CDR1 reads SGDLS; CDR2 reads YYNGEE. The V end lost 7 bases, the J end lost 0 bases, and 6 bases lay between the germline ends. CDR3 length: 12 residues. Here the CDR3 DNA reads TGTGCCAGCGGGGGGAGCACAGATACGCAGTATTTT. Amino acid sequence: CASGGSTDTQYF.

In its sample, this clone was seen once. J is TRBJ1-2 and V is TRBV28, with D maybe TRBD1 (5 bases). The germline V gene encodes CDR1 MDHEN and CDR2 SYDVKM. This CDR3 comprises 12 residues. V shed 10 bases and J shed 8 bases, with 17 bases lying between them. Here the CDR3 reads CATVGPTGGYTF. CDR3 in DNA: TGTGCCACTGTGGGCCCAACAGGAGGCTACACCTTC.

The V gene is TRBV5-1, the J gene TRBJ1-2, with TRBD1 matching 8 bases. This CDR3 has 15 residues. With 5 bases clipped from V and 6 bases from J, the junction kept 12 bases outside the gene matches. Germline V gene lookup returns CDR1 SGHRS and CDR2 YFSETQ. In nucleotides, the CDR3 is TGCGCCAGCAGGGCCGGGACAGGACTTTTGGATGGCTACACCTTC. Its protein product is CASRAGTGLLDGYTF. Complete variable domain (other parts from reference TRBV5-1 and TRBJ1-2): KAGVTQTPRYLIKTRGQQVTLSCSPISGHRSVSWYQQTPGQGLQFLFEYFSETQRNKGNFPGRFSGRQFSNSRSEMNVSTLELGDSALYLCASRAGTGLLDGYTFGSGTRLTVV.

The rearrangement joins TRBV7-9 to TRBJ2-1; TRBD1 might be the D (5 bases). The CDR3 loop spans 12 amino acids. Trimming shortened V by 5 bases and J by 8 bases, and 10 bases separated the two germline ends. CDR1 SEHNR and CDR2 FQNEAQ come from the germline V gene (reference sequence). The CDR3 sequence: CASSRGNYEQFF. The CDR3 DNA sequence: TGTGCCAGCAGCAGGGGTAACTATGAGCAGTTCTTC.